This T cell receptor (beta chain) was identified in a study of cytotoxic CD8 clonotypes in ibrutinib-treated CLL. Broader study findings: Clonality climbed at ibrutinib response, then dropped toward baseline at progression. Pretreatment clonality was elevated relative to age-matched healthy donors and paralleled circulating CD8+ T-cell counts.

The data were produced by immunoSEQ multiplex PCR, yet TCRdb's version contains in-frame clones alone and is incomplete. The sample contains 250,000 to 350,000 clones, 76% of which appear only once. This CDR3 comprises 14 residues. CDR1 and CDR2 from the germline V gene are SGHNT and YENEEA. The V and J ends lost 5 bases and 2 bases respectively, with 13 bases between them. About this clone: Its antigen is undetermined.

The sequence was obtained from a human donor with chronic lymphocytic leukemia. This material consisted of PBMCs, taken at disease progression, from a patient treated with ibrutinib. The genes are TRBV11-3 and TRBJ2-7; a possible D gene is TRBD1 (6 bases). The CDR3 loop reads CASSPGDKTYEQYF. For the CDR3, the DNA is TGTGCCAGCAGCCCAGGGGACAAGACCTACGAGCAGTACTTC.